The 10 T cell receptor beta chains presented below share a single source sample, sequenced in a study of cytomegalovirus exposure and HLA in healthy donors. The PCR had 60 Vbeta and 13 Jbeta primers. Libraries were prepared by immunoSEQ multiplex PCR; TCRdb keeps only in-frame clonotypes and omits some of them. The sample has fewer than 100,000 clones, just under 80% seen once. The sequenced sample was PBMCs. These receptors came from a male donor in good health and CMV-seropositive.

This chain uses TRBV7-9 with TRBJ1-4; 8 nucleotides agree with TRBD1. Germline values: CDR1 SEHNR, CDR2 FQNEAQ (reference sequence). With V trimmed by 4 bases and J by 5 bases, 15 bases remained unmatched. The CDR3 spans 18 residues. CDR3 in amino acids: CASSSFSRTGPSNEKLFF. Written as DNA, the CDR3 is TGTGCCAGCAGCTCTTTTAGTAGGACAGGGCCCTCGAATGAAAAACTGTTTTTT.

This chain uses TRBV6-1 with TRBJ1-5, with D unresolved. The CDR3 has 12 residues. Germline V gene data show CDR1 as MNHNS and CDR2 as SASEGT. Trimming shortened V by 8 bases and J by 2 bases, and 7 bases separated the two germline ends. The CDR3 region has the DNA TGTGCCAGCTCCCAGGGCAATCAGCCCCAGCATTTT. Translating gives CASSQGNQPQHF.

The chain recombines TRBV27 with TRBJ1-1; 8 nucleotides line up with TRBD1. The CDR3 has 15 residues. J lost 4 bases, V lost 3 bases, and 7 bases had no gene match. Germline values: CDR1 MNHEY, CDR2 SMNVEV (reference sequence). CDR3 nucleotides: TGTGCCAGCAGTTTGAGGGGAACAGGGGGCACTGAAGCTTTCTTT. It specifies CASSLRGTGGTEAFF.

V gene TRBV7-2 combines with J gene TRBJ2-7; D remains ambiguous. This CDR3 contains 12 residues. The ends were cut back, 3 bases at V and 6 bases at J, with 9 bases in the middle. CDR1 and CDR2 (germline): SGHTA, FQGNSA. This CDR3 is CASSFRATEQYF. The CDR3 DNA follows: TGTGCCAGCAGCTTCCGCGCCACCGAGCAGTACTTC.

V and J are TRBV14 and TRBJ2-5; TRBD2 aligns across 7 bases. Trimming took 4 bases from V and 1 from J; bases not matched to a gene: 12. The V gene's germline CDR1 is SGHDN and CDR2 FVKESK. CDR3 length equals 17 residues. The CDR3 nucleotides read TGTGCCAGCAGCCGTTGGCCCGAGCGGGACGGCCAAGAGACCCAGTACTTC. The encoded protein is CASSRWPERDGQETQYF.

The V call is TRBV6-1, the J call TRBJ2-5, with TRBD1 as a possible D gene (6 bases). This CDR3 region has 13 residues. Germline V gene lookup returns CDR1 MNHNS and CDR2 SASEGT. The V and J ends lost 4 bases and 5 bases respectively, with 11 bases between them. The CDR3 here is CASSATGMETQYF. In DNA form, the CDR3 reads TGTGCCAGCAGTGCTACAGGGATGGAGACCCAGTACTTC.

This clone is a singleton in its sample. The chain has TRBV28 and TRBJ2-1, with D maybe TRBD2 (6 bases). The V end lost 10 bases, the J end lost 1 base, and 8 bases lay between the germline ends. Germline CDR1 is MDHEN and CDR2 is SYDVKM. CDR3 length: 12 residues. The CDR3 is CATRESYNEQFF. CDR3 bases: TGTGCCACGCGGGAATCCTACAATGAGCAGTTCTTC.

The chain uses TRBV4-1 and TRBJ2-3, with D possibly matching TRBD1 (6 bases). The CDR3 totals 20 residues. Germline V gives CDR1 MGHRA, CDR2 YSYEKL. Trimming shortened V by 1 base and J by 6 bases, and 29 bases separated the two germline ends. The CDR3 protein is CASSQGEAGANMWGLDTQYF. The CDR3 DNA sequence: TGCGCCAGCAGCCAAGGAGAGGCAGGGGCTAACATGTGGGGGCTCGATACGCAGTATTTT.

This clone turned up a few times. This sequence joins TRBV27 and TRBJ1-3; D is unresolved. The CDR3 length is 13 residues. Germline V gene sequence: CDR1 MNHEY, CDR2 SMNVEV (reference sequence). Between the trimmed V and J ends, which lost 7 bases and 1 base, there was a span of 8 bases. CDR3 residues: CASISKSGNTIYF. For the CDR3, the DNA is TGTGCCAGCATTAGTAAGTCTGGAAACACCATATATTTT.

The table lists this clone with a count of one. J is TRBJ2-7 and V is TRBV2; D might be TRBD2 (5 bases). V lost 7 bases, J lost 3 bases, and 16 bases lay in between. Per the germline V gene, CDR1 is SNHLY and CDR2 is FYNNEI. The CDR3 length is 14 residues. CDR3 sequence: CASTPPPRDYEQYF. In DNA form, the CDR3 reads TGTGCCAGCACCCCACCCCCCCGGGACTACGAGCAGTACTTC.